The clone carrying this T cell receptor beta chain was seen only once. This entry belongs to a study of blood T cell repertoires in COVID-19. Study information: Spain, Italy and the United States supplied samples that represented acute and convalescent COVID-19. T cells, B-cell-depleted T cells, or PBMCs supplied cDNA or gDNA.

The repertoire was sequenced with immunoSEQ multiplex PCR; TCRdb's copy has only in-frame clones and lacks some. The sample carries roughly 70,000 clones, about four fifths recorded once. V gave up 2 bases and J gave up 3 bases, with 12 bases separating them. From germline, CDR1 is SGHDT and CDR2 YYEEEE. This CDR3 spans 14 amino acids. The sample comprised peripheral blood. The chain employs TRBV5-6 and TRBJ2-7, with D tentatively TRBD1 (6 bases). The TCR originated in a man aged 65 to 79 who had recovered from COVID-19. This CDR3 reads CASSFGFRGYEQYF. The CDR3 bases are TGTGCCAGCAGCTTCGGGTTCAGGGGCTACGAGCAGTACTTC.